These 24 T cell receptor beta chains came from one sample sequenced in a study of blood T cells in healthy people across ages. The use of a sample-barcoded 5' primer and a J-beta primer mix characterized a second PCR of about 6 to 11 cycles. TCRdb redid the calling of the 5' RACE reads with MiXCR, one entry per CDR3 protein. This table holds approximately 1,100,000 distinct CDR3 sequences, 40% to 50% found once. Sample: blood. The receptors were gathered from a woman aged 60-70 years in good health.

This chain links TRBV27 with TRBJ2-5, with a tentative D call TRBD2 (6 bases). TRBJ2-7 explains the end of the DNA better; the J call may be wrong. The CDR3 covers 16 residues. CDR1 and CDR2 from the germline V gene are MNHEY and SMNVEV (reference sequence). For the CDR3, the DNA is TGTGCCAGCAGTTTCCGGGAGTTTGTAGGGGTCCGCGAGCAGTACTTC. As protein: CASSFREFVGVREQYF.

This clonotype was seen a handful of times. V is TRBV25-1 and J is TRBJ2-1; D tentatively reads TRBD1 or TRBD2 (6 bases each). This CDR3 comprises 15 residues. V lost 5 bases and J 3 bases, leaving 14 bases between the germline ends. Germline CDR1 and CDR2: MGHDK and SYGVNS. This CDR3 reads CASSSPGARYNEQFF. The CDR3 coding sequence is TGTGCCAGCAGTTCTCCGGGGGCACGCTACAATGAGCAGTTCTTC.

V gene TRBV20-1 combines with J gene TRBJ2-7, with 9 nucleotides matching TRBD2. The CDR3 extends over 15 amino acids. Germline V CDR1 and CDR2: DFQATT, SNEGSKA (reference sequence). The trim removed 3 bases at V and 8 bases at J, leaving 14 bases unmatched. This CDR3 is CSARGSGTSTSQQYF. The CDR3 DNA is TGCAGTGCTAGGGGCTCCGGGACTAGCACATCTCAGCAGTACTTC.

The genes are TRBV6-2 or TRBV6-3 and TRBJ2-1, with 9 bases aligning to TRBD2. This CDR3 comprises 14 residues. Losses at the gene ends were 8 bases for V and 4 bases for J; bases not matched to a gene: 6. Germline V gene data show CDR1 as MNHEY and CDR2 as SVGEGT. In DNA, the CDR3 is TGTGCCAGCGGTCCTAGCGGGGCGTACAATGAGCAGTTCTTC. It codes for CASGPSGAYNEQFF.

CDR3 in DNA: TGTGCCAGCAGTCAGGGAGGGGCCCACAATGAGCAGTTCTTC. As protein: CASSQGGAHNEQFF. V and J are TRBV27 and TRBJ2-1, with 7 bases fitting TRBD2. Trimming cost V 5 bases and J 5 bases; bases outside gene matches: 6. Germline assignment: CDR1 MNHEY and CDR2 SMNVEV (reference sequence). The CDR3 is made up of 14 amino acids.

The J gene is TRBJ2-3, the V gene TRBV7-2; D might be TRBD2 (5 bases). CDR3 length: 14 residues. V lost 1 base and J 3 bases, leaving 8 bases between the germline ends. Germline assignment: CDR1 SGHTA and CDR2 FQGNSA. CDR3 protein: CASSLGVATDTQYF. CDR3 DNA: TGTGCCAGCAGCTTAGGGGTAGCGACAGATACGCAGTATTTT.

This clonotype was seen a few times. The V call is TRBV7-9, the J call TRBJ2-1; weak D call: TRBD2 (5 bases). Germline-derived CDR1 and CDR2 are SEHNR and FQNEAQ (reference sequence). There are 11 residues in the CDR3. V dropped 5 bases and J dropped 10 bases, with 9 bases sitting between them. CDR3 protein: CASSLEREQFF. The CDR3 nucleotides read TGTGCCAGCAGCCTTGAGCGGGAGCAGTTCTTC.

V gene TRBV28 combines with J gene TRBJ2-1; D unresolved. The germline V gene has CDR1 MDHEN and CDR2 SYDVKM. This CDR3 contains 16 residues. The V end was cut by 6 bases, the J end by 1 base, with 16 bases between. The DNA of the CDR3 is TGTGCCAGCAGAACCTTCTCTGCGGCTTCCTACAATGAGCAGTTCTTC. This gives the protein CASRTFSAASYNEQFF.

V usage is TRBV2 and J usage is TRBJ2-5; D is uncertain. Germline CDR1 reads SNHLY; CDR2 reads FYNNEI. The CDR3 totals 13 residues. With 5 bases removed from V and 2 bases from J, the gap between germline ends came to 9 bases. The CDR3 coding sequence is TGTGCCAGCAGTAAAGGCGAGCAAGAGACCCAGTACTTC. Translating it yields CASSKGEQETQYF. Complete variable domain (other parts from reference TRBV2 and TRBJ2-5): EPEVTQTPSHQVTQMGQEVILRCVPISNHLYFYWYRQILGQKVEFLVSFYNNEISEKSEIFDDQFSVERPDGSNFTLKIRSTKLEDSAMYFCASSKGEQETQYFGPGTRLLVL.

Only a few counts were recorded for this clonotype. The chain combines TRBV25-1 with TRBJ2-5, with 7 bases lining up with TRBD1. Germline V gene lookup returns CDR1 MGHDK and CDR2 SYGVNS. The CDR3 extends over 17 amino acids. The J segment lost 0 bases and the V segment lost 4 bases, leaving 11 bases of the junction unmatched. The CDR3 DNA reads as TGTGCCAGCAGTGCCTCAATTGACAGGGCAAACCAAGAGACCCAGTACTTC. The encoded protein is CASSASIDRANQETQYF.

This clonotype was seen just once. The chain joins TRBV7-8 to TRBJ2-2, with D tentatively TRBD2 (6 bases). This CDR3 is 17 amino acids long. Trimming took 2 bases from V and 5 from J, leaving 18 bases between them. Looked up from germline, CDR1 is SGHVS and CDR2 is FQNEAQ. The CDR3 region has the DNA TGTGCCAGCAGCTTATACGGGGGAGAGGATATGACCGGGGAGCTGTTTTTT. It is translated as CASSLYGGEDMTGELFF.

J is TRBJ2-1 and V is TRBV12-3 or TRBV12-4, with a possible D match to TRBD1 (5 bases). The end of the DNA aligns better with TRBJ2-7, so the J call may be wrong. The CDR3 contains 14 residues. The CDR3 DNA reads TGTGCCAGCAGACGCGACAGCTCCTACAATGAGCAGTACTTC. Residues: CASRRDSSYNEQYF.

This clonotype has only a few counts. J is TRBJ2-3 and V is TRBV7-9, with 10 bases matching TRBD2. The CDR3 has 17 amino acids. Trimming cost V 5 bases and J 0 bases; bases outside gene matches: 8. Looked up from germline, CDR1 is SEHNR and CDR2 is FQNEAQ (reference sequence). CDR3 coding DNA: TGTGCCAGCAGCCGTGCCGGGACTAGCGCCAGCACAGATACGCAGTATTTT. Its protein product is CASSRAGTSASTDTQYF.

V is TRBV27 and J is TRBJ2-1, with 9 bases fitting TRBD2. The V gene's germline CDR1 is MNHEY and CDR2 SMNVEV (reference sequence). Trimming at V came to 6 bases and at J to 6 bases, leaving 9 bases not matched to a gene. The CDR3 is 15 amino acids. The CDR3 region is CASSWTSEIINEQFF. CDR3 coding DNA: TGTGCCAGCAGCTGGACTAGCGAGATTATCAATGAGCAGTTCTTC.

The chain carries TRBV9 and TRBJ2-3; D remains ambiguous. Per germline, CDR1 SGDLS and CDR2 YYNGEE. Trimming left V 0 bases short and J 2 bases short, with 10 bases between. The CDR3 has 15 residues. In DNA form, the CDR3 reads TGTGCCAGCAGCGTAGCCGACCAGAACACAGATACGCAGTATTTT. Translation: CASSVADQNTDTQYF.

This rearrangement joins TRBV14 to TRBJ2-1, with a tentative D call TRBD2 (6 bases). This CDR3 region has 14 residues. Deletions cut 4 bases from V and 6 bases from J, with 13 bases between. Per the germline V gene, CDR1 is SGHDN and CDR2 is FVKESK. CDR3 coding DNA: TGTGCCAGCAGCCCTAGGGACTTACTCAATGAGCAGTTCTTC. Encoded protein: CASSPRDLLNEQFF.

This chain joins TRBV20-1 and TRBJ2-7; no definite D call. This CDR3 is built from 11 residues. Trimming took 7 bases from V and 1 from J, leaving 8 bases between them. Germline values: CDR1 DFQATT, CDR2 SNEGSKA (reference sequence). CDR3 nucleotides: TGCAGTGGACTTCTATCCTACGAGCAGTACTTC. Translated, it gives CSGLLSYEQYF.

CDR3 sequence reads: CASTSGKGEQFF. CDR3 sequence (DNA): TGTGCCAGCACTAGCGGGAAGGGTGAGCAGTTCTTC. The V and J genes are TRBV7-2 and TRBJ2-1; 9 nucleotides align to TRBD2. The V gene end was trimmed by 7 bases and the J gene end by 9 bases; junction bases not matched to a gene: 4. Germline CDR1 and CDR2: SGHTA and FQGNSA. This CDR3 spans 12 amino acids.

This clonotype was detected a few times. The V call is TRBV20-1, the J call TRBJ2-7; TRBD1 aligns across 11 bases. CDR1 is DFQATT and CDR2 is SNEGSKA in the germline V gene (reference sequence). This CDR3 is built from 15 residues. Trimming cost V 5 bases and J 3 bases; bases outside gene matches: 9. CDR3 region: CSAHSRDRGIYEQYF. CDR3 nucleotide sequence: TGCAGTGCTCACTCCCGGGACAGGGGGATCTACGAGCAGTACTTC.

This clonotype occurred a few times. The chain recombines TRBV5-1 with TRBJ2-7; the match to TRBD2 covers 13 bases. Germline V gives CDR1 SGHRS, CDR2 YFSETQ. Trimming removed 3 bases from V and 1 base from J; junction bases left unmatched: 4. The CDR3 is made up of 16 amino acids. CDR3 coding DNA: TGCGCCAGCAGCTGGGGACTAGCGGGACCTTCCTACGAGCAGTACTTC. As protein: CASSWGLAGPSYEQYF.

This clonotype was observed a few times. The chain uses TRBV20-1 and TRBJ2-7; D is unresolved. The CDR3 runs to 12 residues. Germline V CDR1 and CDR2: DFQATT, SNEGSKA (reference sequence). V lost 3 bases and J lost 5, with 11 bases in between. CDR3 protein: CSASTEWDEQYF. The CDR3 DNA follows: TGCAGTGCTAGTACGGAATGGGACGAGCAGTACTTC.

This clonotype was seen a handful of times. V is TRBV14 and J is TRBJ2-7; unclear D gene. The CDR3 length is 13 residues. CDR1 SGHDN and CDR2 FVKESK come from the germline V gene. Trimming removed 1 base at V and 4 bases at J, with 8 bases between. CDR3 DNA sequence: TGTGCCAGCAGCCAAGCCTTGGGTTACGAGCAGTACTTC. It is translated as CASSQALGYEQYF. Full variable domain (outside the CDR3, taken from reference TRBV14 and TRBJ2-7): EAGVTQFPSHSVIEKGQTVTLRCDPISGHDNLYWYRRVMGKEIKFLLHFVKESKQDESGMPNNRFLAERTGGTYSTLKVQPAELEDSGVYFCASSQALGYEQYFGPGTRLTVT.

The chain recombines TRBV27 with TRBJ1-5; 8 nucleotides line up with TRBD1. The V and J ends lost 2 bases and 6 bases, in that order; junction bases with no gene match: 3. The CDR3 totals 14 residues. Germline V gene data show CDR1 as MNHEY and CDR2 as SMNVEV (reference sequence). CDR3 loop: CASSLAGGLQPQHF. In DNA, the CDR3 is TGTGCCAGCAGTTTAGCAGGGGGCCTTCAGCCCCAGCATTTT.

This clonotype occurred many times. V usage is TRBV29-1 and J usage is TRBJ2-1; weak D call: TRBD2 (6 bases). V lost 4 bases to trimming and J lost 0 bases, with 13 bases between them. Germline V CDR1 and CDR2: SQVTM, ANQGSEA. There are 15 residues in the CDR3. CDR3 loop: CSVGIGTPSYNEQFF. The CDR3 region has the DNA TGCAGCGTTGGTATCGGGACTCCCTCCTACAATGAGCAGTTCTTC.